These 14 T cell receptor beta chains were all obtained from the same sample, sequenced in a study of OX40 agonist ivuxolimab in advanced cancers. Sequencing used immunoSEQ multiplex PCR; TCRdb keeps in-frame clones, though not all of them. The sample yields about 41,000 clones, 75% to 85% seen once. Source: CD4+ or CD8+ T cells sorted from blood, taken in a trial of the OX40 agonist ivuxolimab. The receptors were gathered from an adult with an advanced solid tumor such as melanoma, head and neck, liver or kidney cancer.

This chain's CDR3 is CASIRTNTEAFF. The CDR3 DNA reads TGTGCCAGCATCCGAACGAACACTGAAGCTTTCTTT. The chain joins TRBV6-5 to TRBJ1-1; D unclear. Germline loops: CDR1 MNHEY, CDR2 SVGAGI. The length of the CDR3 is 12 residues. The V and J ends lost 7 bases and 1 base respectively, with 7 bases between them.

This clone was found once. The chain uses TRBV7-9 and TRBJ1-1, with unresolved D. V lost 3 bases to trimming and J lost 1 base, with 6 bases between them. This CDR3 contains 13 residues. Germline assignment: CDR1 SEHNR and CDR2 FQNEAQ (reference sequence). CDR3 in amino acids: CASSFGENTEAFF. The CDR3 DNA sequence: TGTGCCAGCAGCTTTGGGGAGAACACTGAAGCTTTCTTT.

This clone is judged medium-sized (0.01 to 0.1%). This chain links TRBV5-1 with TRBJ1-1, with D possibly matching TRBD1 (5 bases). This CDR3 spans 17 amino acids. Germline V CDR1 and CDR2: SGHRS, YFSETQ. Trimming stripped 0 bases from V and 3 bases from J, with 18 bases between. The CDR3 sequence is CASSLGYGQARDTEAFF. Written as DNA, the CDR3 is TGCGCCAGCAGCTTGGGATATGGGCAGGCCAGGGACACTGAAGCTTTCTTT. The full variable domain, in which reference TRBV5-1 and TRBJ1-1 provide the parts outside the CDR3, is KAGVTQTPRYLIKTRGQQVTLSCSPISGHRSVSWYQQTPGQGLQFLFEYFSETQRNKGNFPGRFSGRQFSNSRSEMNVSTLELGDSALYLCASSLGYGQARDTEAFFGQGTRLTVV.

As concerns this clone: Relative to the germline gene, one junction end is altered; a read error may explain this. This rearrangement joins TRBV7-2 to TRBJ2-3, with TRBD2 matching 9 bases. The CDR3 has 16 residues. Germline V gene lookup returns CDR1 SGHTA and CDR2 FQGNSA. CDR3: CASGLDSGGSTDTQYF. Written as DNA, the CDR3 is TGTGCCAGCGGCTTAGATAGCGGGGGTAGCACAGATACGCAGTATTTT.

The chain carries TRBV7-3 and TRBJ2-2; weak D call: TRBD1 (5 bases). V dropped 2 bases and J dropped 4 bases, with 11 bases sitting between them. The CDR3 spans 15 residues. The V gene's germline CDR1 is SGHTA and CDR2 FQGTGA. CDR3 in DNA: TGTGCCAGCAGCTTAGGGGCAGCCAGCACCGGGGAGCTGTTTTTT. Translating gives CASSLGAASTGELFF.

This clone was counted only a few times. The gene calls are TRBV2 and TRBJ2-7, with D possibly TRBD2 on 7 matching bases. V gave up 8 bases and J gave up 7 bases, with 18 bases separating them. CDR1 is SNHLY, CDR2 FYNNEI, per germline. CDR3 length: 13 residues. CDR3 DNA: TGTGCCAGCGGACTAGGGGGGTTTGGTGAGCAGTACTTC. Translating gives CASGLGGFGEQYF.

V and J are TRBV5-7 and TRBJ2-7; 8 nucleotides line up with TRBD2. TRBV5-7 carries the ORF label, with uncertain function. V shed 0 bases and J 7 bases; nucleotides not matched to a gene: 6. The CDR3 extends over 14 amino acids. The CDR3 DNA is TGTGCCAGCAGCTTGGCTACCCGCGGGGGGGAGCAGTACTTC. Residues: CASSLATRGGEQYF.

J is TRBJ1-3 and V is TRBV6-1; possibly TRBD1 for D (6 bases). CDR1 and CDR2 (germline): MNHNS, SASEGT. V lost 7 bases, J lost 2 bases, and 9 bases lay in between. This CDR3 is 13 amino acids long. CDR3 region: CASNRDTGNTIYF. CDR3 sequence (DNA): TGTGCCAGCAACCGGGACACTGGAAACACCATATATTTT.

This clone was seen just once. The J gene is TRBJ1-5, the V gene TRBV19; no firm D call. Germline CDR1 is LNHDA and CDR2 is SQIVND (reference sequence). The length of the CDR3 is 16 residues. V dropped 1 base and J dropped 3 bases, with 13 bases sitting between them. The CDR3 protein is CASSIVLWQYNQPQHF. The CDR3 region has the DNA TGTGCCAGTAGTATAGTTTTGTGGCAGTACAATCAGCCCCAGCATTTT.

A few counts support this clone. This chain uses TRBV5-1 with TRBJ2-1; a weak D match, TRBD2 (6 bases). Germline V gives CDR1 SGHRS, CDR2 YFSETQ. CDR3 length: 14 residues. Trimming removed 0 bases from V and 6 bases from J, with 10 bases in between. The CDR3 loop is CASSLELAGNEQFF. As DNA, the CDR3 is TGCGCCAGCAGCTTGGAACTAGCTGGCAATGAGCAGTTCTTC.

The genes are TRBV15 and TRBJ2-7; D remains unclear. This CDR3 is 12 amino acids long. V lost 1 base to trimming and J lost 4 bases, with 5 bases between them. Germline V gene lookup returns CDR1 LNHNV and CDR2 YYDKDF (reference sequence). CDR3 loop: CATSRAGYEQYF. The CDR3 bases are TGTGCCACCAGCAGAGCTGGATACGAGCAGTACTTC.

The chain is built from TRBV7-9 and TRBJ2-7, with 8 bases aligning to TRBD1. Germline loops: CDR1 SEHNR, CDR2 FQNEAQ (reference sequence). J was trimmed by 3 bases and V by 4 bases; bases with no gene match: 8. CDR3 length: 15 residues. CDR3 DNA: TGTGCCAGCAGCTCCTCCGCAGGGGGCATCTACGAGCAGTACTTC. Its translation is CASSSSAGGIYEQYF.

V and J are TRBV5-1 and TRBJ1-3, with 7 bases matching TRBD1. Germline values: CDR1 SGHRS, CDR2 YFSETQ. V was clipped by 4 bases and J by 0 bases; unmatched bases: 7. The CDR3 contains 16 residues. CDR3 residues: CASSIGQASSGNTIYF. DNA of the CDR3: TGCGCCAGCAGCATCGGACAGGCGAGCTCTGGAAACACCATATATTTT.

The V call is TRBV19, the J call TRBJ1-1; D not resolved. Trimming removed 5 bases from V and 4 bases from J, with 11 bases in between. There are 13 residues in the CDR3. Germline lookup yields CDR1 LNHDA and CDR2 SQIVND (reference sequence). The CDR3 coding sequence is TGTGCCAGTAGTGAGGCCCTCGTCACTGAAGCTTTCTTT. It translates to CASSEALVTEAFF.